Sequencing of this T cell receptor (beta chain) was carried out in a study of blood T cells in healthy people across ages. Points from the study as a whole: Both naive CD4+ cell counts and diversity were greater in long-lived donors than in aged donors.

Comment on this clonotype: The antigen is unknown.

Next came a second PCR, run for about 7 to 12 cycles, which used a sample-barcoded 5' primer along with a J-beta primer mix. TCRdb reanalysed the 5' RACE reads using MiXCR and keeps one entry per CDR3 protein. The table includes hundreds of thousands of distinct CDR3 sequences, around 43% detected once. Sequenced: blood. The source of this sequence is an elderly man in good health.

The CDR3 is CASRTIAGNYNEQFF. CDR3 nucleotides: TGTGCCAGCAGAACCATAGCGGGGAACTACAATGAGCAGTTCTTC. V is TRBV27 and J is TRBJ2-1; 8 bases match TRBD2. Germline assignment: CDR1 MNHEY and CDR2 SMNVEV (reference sequence). The CDR3 length is 15 residues. With 6 bases clipped from V and 3 bases from J, the junction kept 7 bases outside the gene matches.